Following are 21 T cell receptor beta chains from one sample sequenced in a study of blood T cell repertoires in COVID-19. Sequencing used immunoSEQ multiplex PCR; TCRdb keeps in-frame clones, though not all of them. The sample consists of tens of thousands of clones, 80% to 90% of them appearing once. What was sequenced was peripheral blood. All receptors derive from a man over 45 with active or convalescent COVID-19.

V gene TRBV6-6 combines with J gene TRBJ2-2, with 9 bases matching TRBD2. This CDR3 comprises 16 residues. Germline loops: CDR1 MNHNY, CDR2 SVGAGI (reference sequence). V lost 2 bases and J lost 3; bases outside the gene matches: 4. CDR3 loop: CASSYPIAGDTGELFF. For the CDR3, the DNA is TGTGCCAGCAGTTACCCTATAGCGGGGGACACCGGGGAGCTGTTTTTT.

J is TRBJ1-5 and V is TRBV2; D possibly corresponds to TRBD1 (6 bases). V was trimmed by 6 bases and J by 7 bases, leaving 13 bases between them. Per the germline V gene, CDR1 is SNHLY and CDR2 is FYNNEI. CDR3 length: 13 amino acids. CDR3: CASRYRVEQPQHF. As DNA, the CDR3 is TGTGCCAGCAGATACAGGGTGGAACAGCCCCAGCATTTT.

A single count supports this clone. DNA for the CDR3: TGTGCCAGCAGTCTATTACTAGCGGGAGCCGACAATGAGCAGTTCTTC. It translates to CASSLLLAGADNEQFF. This chain links TRBV27 with TRBJ2-1; TRBD2 agrees at 11 bases. There are 16 residues in the CDR3. Germline lookup yields CDR1 MNHEY and CDR2 SMNVEV (reference sequence). The V segment lost 5 bases and the J segment 5 bases; nucleotides outside the gene matches: 8.

V and J are TRBV3-1 (or the pseudogene TRBV3-2) and TRBJ2-1, with 10 positions matching TRBD1. J was trimmed by 4 bases and V by 1 base; bases with no gene match: 10. CDR1 and CDR2 (germline): LGHDT, YNNKEL (reference sequence). The CDR3 consists of 18 residues. CDR3 residues: CASSQAPRDRGGYNEQFF. The CDR3 nucleotides are TGTGCCAGCAGCCAAGCCCCCCGGGACAGGGGAGGGTACAATGAGCAGTTCTTC.

This clone was seen a handful of times. This sequence joins TRBV2 and TRBJ1-5; TRBD1 might be the D (6 bases). The CDR3 has 15 residues. Germline CDR1 reads SNHLY; CDR2 reads FYNNEI. The V end was cut by 6 bases, the J end by 7 bases, with 19 bases between. As DNA, the CDR3 is TGTGCCAGCAGGGGAACCGGGACAATTGGGCAGCCCCAGCATTTT. It specifies CASRGTGTIGQPQHF.

This clone was picked up one time. Here the CDR3 reads CASSLIINEKLFF. The CDR3 DNA sequence: TGCGCCAGCTCCCTTATAATAAATGAAAAACTGTTTTTT. This chain links TRBV4-1 with TRBJ1-4; D gene ambiguous. There are 13 residues in the CDR3. The germline V gene encodes CDR1 MGHRA and CDR2 YSYEKL. V was trimmed by 8 bases and J by 5 bases, leaving 12 bases between them.

The chain recombines TRBV28 with TRBJ1-2; the match to TRBD1 covers 7 bases. Germline V CDR1 and CDR2: MDHEN, SYDVKM. J was trimmed by 4 bases and V by 6 bases; bases with no gene match: 14. The CDR3 runs to 16 residues. CDR3 protein: CASSQRGLGGSYGYTF. The DNA for the CDR3 is TGTGCCAGCAGCCAACGAGGTTTAGGGGGCAGCTATGGCTACACCTTC.

This clone showed up just a few times. The V gene is TRBV5-8, the J gene TRBJ2-3; tentatively, D is TRBD2 (6 bases). The CDR3 has 16 amino acids. V lost 1 base to trimming and J lost 0 bases, with 12 bases between them. Germline CDR1 is SGHTS and CDR2 is YDEGEE. CDR3 sequence reads: CASSLHGGTSTDTQYF. In nucleotides, the CDR3 is TGTGCCAGCAGCTTGCACGGAGGGACTAGCACAGATACGCAGTATTTT.

V gene TRBV29-1 combines with J gene TRBJ2-1, with D possibly being TRBD2 (6 bases). The CDR3 covers 15 residues. Trimming cost V 3 bases and J 2 bases, with 14 bases left between them. Per germline, CDR1 SQVTM and CDR2 ANQGSEA. CDR3 residues: CSVDVAGGAYNEQFF. CDR3 DNA sequence: TGCAGCGTTGATGTCGCCGGGGGAGCCTACAATGAGCAGTTCTTC.

The rearrangement uses TRBV18 and TRBJ1-1; 10 positions match TRBD1. This CDR3 has 19 residues. V was pared by 3 bases and J by 5 bases, with 18 bases of the junction left unmatched. The germline CDR1 and CDR2 sequences are KGHSH and LQKENI. CDR3 loop: CASSPSPGTGAGLETEAFF. The DNA of the CDR3 is TGTGCCAGCTCACCCAGCCCCGGGACAGGGGCCGGACTGGAGACTGAAGCTTTCTTT.

The chain links TRBV11-1 to TRBJ2-7; D unresolved. Trimming took off 2 bases at V and 0 bases at J, with 8 bases between the two ends. This CDR3 contains 14 residues. Germline V lookup: CDR1 SGHAT, CDR2 FQDESV (reference sequence). The CDR3 is CASSLSKSSYEQYV. CDR3 sequence (DNA): TGTGCCAGCAGCTTATCCAAGAGCTCCTACGAGCAGTACGTC.

The CDR3 nucleotides read TGTGCCAGCAGCCAGACAGGGGTCGGGAACACTGAAGCTTTCTTT. This encodes CASSQTGVGNTEAFF. J is TRBJ1-1 and V is TRBV28, with 8 nucleotides matching TRBD1. CDR1 is MDHEN and CDR2 is SYDVKM in the germline V gene. V was pared by 6 bases and J by 1 base, with 7 bases of the junction left unmatched. The CDR3 sequence is 15 residues long.

The chain joins TRBV29-1 to TRBJ2-5; the match to TRBD1 covers 9 bases. The length of the CDR3 is 12 residues. The V and J ends lost 6 bases and 5 bases, in that order; junction bases with no gene match: 4. Germline V gives CDR1 SQVTM, CDR2 ANQGSEA. CDR3 in DNA: TGCAGCGTCGAGGGGACAGGGGAGACCCAGTACTTC. Amino acid sequence: CSVEGTGETQYF.

This clone showed up just once. CDR3 nucleotide sequence: TGTGCCAGCAGCCAACTGTTGAGTTCACCCCTCCACTTT. The encoded protein is CASSQLLSSPLHF. The chain combines TRBV14 with TRBJ1-6, with D unresolved. Germline CDR1 reads SGHDN; CDR2 reads FVKESK. V was trimmed by 2 bases and J by 9 bases, leaving 8 bases between them. The CDR3 is 13 amino acids.

The sample holds a few counts of this clone. The V and J genes are TRBV5-4 and TRBJ2-2, with 8 bases identical to TRBD1. V trimming: 2 bases; J trimming: 5 bases; junction bases outside the gene matches: 11. The germline gives CDR1 SGHNT, CDR2 YYREEE (reference sequence). CDR3 size: 17 residues. CDR3 DNA sequence: TGTGCCAGCAGCTTATTATTAGGACAGGGTGTGACCGGGGAGCTGTTTTTT. This codes for CASSLLLGQGVTGELFF.

This chain connects TRBV19 to TRBJ2-3, with 7 bases aligning to TRBD2. This CDR3 region has 17 residues. Trimming at V came to 0 bases and at J to 3 bases, leaving 9 bases not matched to a gene. Germline CDR1 and CDR2: LNHDA and SQIVND (reference sequence). CDR3 bases: TGTGCCAGTAGTATAGAAGTCCGTGGGCGGGGGACAGATACGCAGTATTTT. It is translated as CASSIEVRGRGTDTQYF. Combining the CDR3 with reference TRBV19 and TRBJ2-3 gives the whole variable domain DGGITQSPKYLFRKEGQNVTLSCEQNLNHDAMYWYRQDPGQGLRLIYYSQIVNDFQKGDIAEGYSVSREKKESFPLTVTSAQKNPTAFYLCASSIEVRGRGTDTQYFGPGTRLTVL.

Here the CDR3 DNA reads TGTGCCAGCAGCTCCCGTAGCAGCGAGCAGTTCTTC. Amino acids: CASSSRSSEQFF. V is TRBV11-2 and J is TRBJ2-1; D call uncertain. CDR3 length: 12 amino acids. From germline, CDR1 is SGHAT and CDR2 FQNNGV. Trimming pared 4 bases from V and 10 bases from J, leaving 11 bases between.

V and J are TRBV9 and TRBJ1-6, with a tentative D call TRBD1 (5 bases). The V end lost 3 bases, the J end lost 7 bases, and 11 bases lay between the germline ends. This CDR3 comprises 14 residues. Germline-derived CDR1 and CDR2 are SGDLS and YYNGEE. The CDR3 protein is CASSADRQNSPLHF. In nucleotides, the CDR3 is TGTGCCAGCAGCGCCGACAGACAGAATTCACCCCTCCACTTT.

This rearrangement joins TRBV27 to TRBJ2-7; 9 bases agree with TRBD1. This CDR3 spans 14 amino acids. Per the germline V gene, CDR1 is MNHEY and CDR2 is SMNVEV (reference sequence). V lost 5 bases to trimming and J lost 6 bases; unmatched junction nucleotides: 8. The CDR3 bases are TGTGCCAGCAGTCCGGGACAGGGTCTCGGCGAGCAGTACTTC. It encodes CASSPGQGLGEQYF.

The rearrangement uses TRBV5-1 and TRBJ2-3, with 8 positions matching TRBD1. After removal of 0 bases from V and 4 bases from J, the junction contained 7 bases not matched to a gene. CDR1 SGHRS and CDR2 YFSETQ come from the germline V gene. This CDR3 contains 16 residues. The CDR3 nucleotides are TGCGCCAGCAGCTTGGCGTGGACAGGGTTGGCAGATACGCAGTATTTT. Protein: CASSLAWTGLADTQYF.

This chain connects TRBV3-1 (or the pseudogene TRBV3-2) to TRBJ1-3; D is unresolved. This CDR3 spans 16 amino acids. V lost 7 bases to trimming and J lost 0 bases, with 16 bases between them. Per germline, CDR1 LGHDT and CDR2 YNNKEL (reference sequence). CDR3 protein: CASTLLAGSSGNTIYF. CDR3 sequence (DNA): TGTGCCAGCACCCTCCTCGCCGGGAGCTCTGGAAACACCATATATTTT.